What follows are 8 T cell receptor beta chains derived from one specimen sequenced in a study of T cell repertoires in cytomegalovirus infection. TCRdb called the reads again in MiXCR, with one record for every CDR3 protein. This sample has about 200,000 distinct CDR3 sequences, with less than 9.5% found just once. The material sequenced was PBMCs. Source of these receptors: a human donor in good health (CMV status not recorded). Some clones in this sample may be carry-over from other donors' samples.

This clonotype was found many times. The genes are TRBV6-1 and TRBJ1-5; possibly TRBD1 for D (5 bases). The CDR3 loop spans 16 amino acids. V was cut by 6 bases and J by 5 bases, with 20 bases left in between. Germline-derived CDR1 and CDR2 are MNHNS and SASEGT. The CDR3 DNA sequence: TGTGCCAGCAGGAAACACGACAGCGACAGTTATCAGCCCCAGCATTTT. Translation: CASRKHDSDSYQPQHF.

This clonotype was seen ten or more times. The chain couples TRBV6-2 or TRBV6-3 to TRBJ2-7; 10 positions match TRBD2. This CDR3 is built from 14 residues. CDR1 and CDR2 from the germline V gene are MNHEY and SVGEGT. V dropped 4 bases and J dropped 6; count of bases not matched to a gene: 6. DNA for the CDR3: TGTGCCAGCAGTTCTCTAGCGGGAGTTTTCGAGCAGTACTTC. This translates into CASSSLAGVFEQYF.

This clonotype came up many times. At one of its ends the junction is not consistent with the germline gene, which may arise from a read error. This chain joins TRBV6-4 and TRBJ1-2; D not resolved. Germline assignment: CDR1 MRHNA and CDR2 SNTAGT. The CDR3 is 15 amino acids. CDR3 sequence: CASSDSTAGNYGYTF. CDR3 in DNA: TGCGCCAGCAGTGACTCGACGGCTGGCAACTATGGCTACACCTTC.

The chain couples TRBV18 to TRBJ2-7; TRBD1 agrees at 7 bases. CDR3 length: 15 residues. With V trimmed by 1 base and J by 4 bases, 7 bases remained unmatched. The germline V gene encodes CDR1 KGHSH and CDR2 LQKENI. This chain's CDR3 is CASSPQGGRGYEQYF. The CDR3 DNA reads TGTGCCAGCTCACCACAAGGGGGCCGTGGGTACGAGCAGTACTTC.

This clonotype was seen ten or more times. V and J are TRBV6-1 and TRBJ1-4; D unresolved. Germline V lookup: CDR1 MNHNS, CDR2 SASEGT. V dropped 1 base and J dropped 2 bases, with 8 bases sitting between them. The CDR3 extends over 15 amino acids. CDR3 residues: CASSEVGGTNEKLFF. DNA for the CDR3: TGTGCCAGCAGTGAAGTCGGAGGCACTAATGAAAAACTGTTTTTT.

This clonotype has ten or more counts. The CDR3 nucleotides are TGTGCCAGCAGCCCCGAACCCGCAAGCAGATACGAGCAGTACTTC. Protein sequence: CASSPEPASRYEQYF. This chain links TRBV7-2 with TRBJ2-7, with no clear D. CDR1 is SGHTA, CDR2 FQGNSA, per germline. The V and J ends lost 5 bases and 4 bases respectively, with 18 bases between them. The CDR3 spans 15 residues.

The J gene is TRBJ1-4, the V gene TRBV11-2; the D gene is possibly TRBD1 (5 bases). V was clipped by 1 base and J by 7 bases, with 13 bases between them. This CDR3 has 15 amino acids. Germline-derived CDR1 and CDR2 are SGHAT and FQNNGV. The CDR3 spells CASSLAARVGEKLFF. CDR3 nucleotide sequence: TGTGCCAGCAGCTTAGCTGCCAGGGTTGGTGAAAAACTGTTTTTT.

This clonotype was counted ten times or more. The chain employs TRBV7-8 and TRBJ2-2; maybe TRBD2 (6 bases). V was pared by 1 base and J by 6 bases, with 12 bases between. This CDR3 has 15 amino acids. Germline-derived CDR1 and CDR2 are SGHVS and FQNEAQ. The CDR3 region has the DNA TGTGCCAGCAGCTTAGGGACTATTGGGGCCGGGGAGCTGTTTTTT. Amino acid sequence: CASSLGTIGAGELFF. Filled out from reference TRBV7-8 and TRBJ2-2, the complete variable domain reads GAGVSQSPRYKVAKRGQDVALRCDPISGHVSLFWYQQALGQGPEFLTYFQNEAQLDKSGLPSDRFFAERPEGSVSTLKIQRTQQEDSAVYLCASSLGTIGAGELFFGEGSRLTVL.